The rows below give T cell receptor beta chains drawn from one sample of a study of molecular identifiers for immune sequencing clone quantification. One entry per CDR3 protein results from TCRdb running MiXCR on the PCR reads. Of approximately 590,000 distinct CDR3 sequences listed, roughly 25% are singletons. What was sequenced was naive CD8+ T cells from blood, with Jurkat cell RNA spiked in. The receptors stem from a human donor in good health. Some libraries in this study had Jurkat cell RNA spiked in. CDR3s include the opening cysteine and the closing phenylalanine or tryptophan. A D gene is named only where the DNA matches it firmly. The listing skips clone size in some rows; elsewhere it reads once, few, many or a size class.

>16|.|TRBV15|TRBD1|TRBJ2-1
TGTGCCACCAGCATTCTAGGGACAGGTAATTACAATGAGCAGTTCTTC
CATSILGTGNYNEQFF
>15|.|TRBV12-3/TRBV12-4|TRBD2|TRBJ2-3
TGTGCCAGCAGAACTAGCGGGGGGCAGCCCGATACGCGGTATTTT
CASRTSGGQPDTRYF
>16|.|TRBV12-3/TRBV12-4|TRBD2|TRBJ2-3
TGTGCCAGCACTCCCCTGGGGGGGGTGGGCACAGATACGCAGTATTTT
CASTPLGGVGTDTQYF
>12|many|TRBV2|.|TRBJ1-5
TGTGCCAGCAGTGAAGTCGGTCAGCCCCAGCATTTT
CASSEVGQPQHF
>16|.|TRBV28|TRBD2|TRBJ2-1
TGTGCCAGCAGTCGCATTACTAGCGGGAGAGACAATGAGCAGTTCTTC
CASSRITSGRDNEQFF
>13|.|TRBV28|.|TRBJ2-7
TGTGCCTGCAGTTTAGGGGGTTCCTACGAGCAGTACTTC
CACSLGGSYEQYF
>15|many|TRBV4-3|.|TRBJ2-7
TGCGCCAGCAGCCAAGGTTGGCGGTCCACCTACGAGCAGTACTTC
CASSQGWRSTYEQYF
>17|few|TRBV27|.|TRBJ1-6
TGTGCCAGCAGCCACGCACCAGTACCGGGAGAGTTTTCACCCCTCCACTTT
CASSHAPVPGEFSPLHF
>14|few|TRBV5-1|TRBD1|TRBJ1-2
TGCGCCAGCAGCTTGACAGGGGATAGCTATGGCTACACCTTC
CASSLTGDSYGYTF
>15|.|TRBV27|TRBD2|TRBJ2-7
TGTGCCAGCAGCGCCCGGGCGGGAGGCTCCTACGAGCAGTACTTC
CASSARAGGSYEQYF
>16|once|TRBV6-2/TRBV6-3|.|TRBJ1-1
TGTGCCAGCACCCCCCGATGGGGGAGCATAAACACTGAAGCTTTCTTT
CASTPRWGSINTEAFF
>13|few|TRBV12-3/TRBV12-4|.|TRBJ1-1
TGTGCCAGCAGTTTAGTGTTAAGCGCTGAAGCTTTCTTT
CASSLVLSAEAFF
>14|many|TRBV28|TRBD1|TRBJ2-3
TGTGCCAGCAGATCCGACAGGGTAGCAGATACGCAGTATTTT
CASRSDRVADTQYF
>14|few|TRBV20-1|.|TRBJ1-2
TGCAGTGCTAGAGATAGGGACGTTCCCTATGGCTACACCTTC
CSARDRDVPYGYTF
>12|few|TRBV6-6|.|TRBJ2-1
TGTGCCAGCAGTTCCGCGGACTGGGTGCAGTTCTTC
CASSSADWVQFF
>16|many|TRBV27|.|TRBJ2-3
TGTGCCAGCAGTTCTATTGGGTGGCGTGCCACAGATACGCAGTATTTT
CASSSIGWRATDTQYF
>14|.|TRBV2|.|TRBJ2-1
TGTGCCAGCAGTCCAAGGACATCGTACAATGAGCAGTTCTTC
CASSPRTSYNEQFF
>17|.|TRBV6-2/TRBV6-3|TRBD1|TRBJ2-7
TGTGCCAGCAGTACCCTCTACGGGACAGGGGGCTCCTACGAGCAGTACTTC
CASSTLYGTGGSYEQYF
>14|.|TRBV28|.|TRBJ2-7
TGTGCCAGCAGACACGTACAGTGTGCCTACGAGCAGTACTTC
CASRHVQCAYEQYF
>13|few|TRBV19|.|TRBJ2-3
TGTGCCAGTAGTTGGGGGTCGTACGATACGCAGTATTTT
CASSWGSYDTQYF
>17|few|TRBV11-3|TRBD2|TRBJ2-3
TGTGCCAGCAGCTCCCGCACAGACGCGCGGGGGACAGATACGCAGTATTTT
CASSSRTDARGTDTQYF
>14|few|TRBV11-2|TRBD1|TRBJ2-5
TGTGCCAGCAGTCCTCCGGGACAGGAAGAGACCCAGTACTTC
CASSPPGQEETQYF
>15|many|TRBV4-3|.|TRBJ2-7
TGCGCCAGCAGCCAAGATCCTTGGCGGGGCTACGAGCAGTACTTC
CASSQDPWRGYEQYF
>17|.|TRBV6-2/TRBV6-3|TRBD1|TRBJ2-3
TGTGCCAACAGTAGATGGACAGGGCCGCATCGCCCCGATACGCAGTATTTT
CANSRWTGPHRPDTQYF
>16|.|TRBV4-1|.|TRBJ1-1
TGCGCCAGCAGCCAAGATGGGGCGCCTCAGAACACTGAAGCTTTCTTT
CASSQDGAPQNTEAFF
>16|.|TRBV24-1|.|TRBJ2-2
TGTGCCACCAGTGATTTTAAGGGGGCGAACACCGGGGAGCTGTTTTTT
CATSDFKGANTGELFF
>18|.|TRBV4-2|.|TRBJ1-2
TGTGCCAGCAGCCAAGAAAGGGCAGGCTTCGACGTTAACTATGGCTACACCTTC
CASSQERAGFDVNYGYTF
>17|.|TRBV30|TRBD1|TRBJ2-5
TGTGCCTGGAGCCGGGACAGGGATAAGAGAATCCAAGAGACCCAGTACTTC
CAWSRDRDKRIQETQYF
>13|many|TRBV25-1|.|TRBJ2-7
TGTGCCAGCGCGACTAGGATAGAACGCGAGCAGTACTTC
CASATRIEREQYF
>16|few|TRBV19|TRBD1|TRBJ2-6
TGTGCCAGTAGGACCGAAACAGGGGTCGGGGCCAACGTCCTGACTTTC
CASRTETGVGANVLTF
>13|many|TRBV30|.|TRBJ2-7
TGTGCCTGGGTGCAGGACGGCCGCTACGAGCAGTACTTC
CAWVQDGRYEQYF
>17|.|TRBV18|.|TRBJ1-5
TGTGCCAGCTCACCCCACGATCCCGGACAGCCATATCAGCCCCAGCATTTT
CASSPHDPGQPYQPQHF
>14|.|TRBV4-3|.|TRBJ1-1
TGCGCCAGCAGCCAAGAAAAAAGGAGCACTGAAGCTTTCTTT
CASSQEKRSTEAFF
>13|.|TRBV27|.|TRBJ2-7
TGTGCCAGCAGTTTGGGCGGACCCTACGAGCAGTGCTTC
CASSLGGPYEQCF
>12|.|TRBV2|.|TRBJ2-7
TGTGCCCGCAGTGTCGAAGGGGACGAGCAGTACTTC
CARSVEGDEQYF
>15|few|TRBV7-2|TRBD2|TRBJ2-1
TGTGCCAGCAGCTCGACTAGCTACTCCTACAATGAGCAGTTCTTC
CASSSTSYSYNEQFF
>15|few|TRBV2|.|TRBJ1-1
TGTGCCAGCAGTGAGGGCCTTCCGATAAACACTGAAGCTTTCTTT
CASSEGLPINTEAFF
>16|.|TRBV5-1|TRBD1|TRBJ2-2
TGCGCCAGCAGACCTAGACAGGGGATCGACACCGGGGAGCTGTTTTTT
CASRPRQGIDTGELFF
>13|many|TRBV7-9|TRBD1|TRBJ1-5
TGTGCCAGCAGCCCGACAGGGGATCAGCCCCAGCATTTT
CASSPTGDQPQHF
>14|few|TRBV9|.|TRBJ2-7
TGTGCCAGCAGCGTAGCTGGGGCTGACTACGAGCAGTACTTC
CASSVAGADYEQYF
>16|.|TRBV28|TRBD1|TRBJ1-1
TGTGCCAGCAGTCAAGGGACAGGGGGGGTTGGCACTGAAGCTTTCTTT
CASSQGTGGVGTEAFF
>13|many|TRBV6-2/TRBV6-3|.|TRBJ1-1
TGTGCCAGCAGTTACTCCAGGGCAGAAGAAGCTTTCTTT
CASSYSRAEEAFF
>15|many|TRBV9|.|TRBJ1-2
TGTGCCAGCAGCCCGACGAAGACAGGAGACTATGGCTACACCTTC
CASSPTKTGDYGYTF
>17|.|TRBV7-9|TRBD1|TRBJ1-2
TGTGCCAGCAGCCCAGAACGACAGGGGGGTGTTCACTATGGCTACACCTTC
CASSPERQGGVHYGYTF
>14|few|TRBV27|TRBD1|TRBJ2-7
TGTGCCAGCAGGTCGACAGGGGGCTCCTACGAGCAGTACTTC
CASRSTGGSYEQYF
>14|many|TRBV6-2/TRBV6-3|TRBD2|TRBJ2-3
TGTGCCAGCAGTTACCTAGCGGCCACAGATACGCAGTATTTT
CASSYLAATDTQYF
>16|.|TRBV9|.|TRBJ2-6
TGTGCCAGCAGCGTAAGGGGGGCGAATCGGGCCAACGTCCTGACTTTC
CASSVRGANRANVLTF
>14|.|TRBV10-3|.|TRBJ1-5
TGTGCCATCAGTGCCCCTCAAGTCGGCCCGCCCCAGCATTTT
CAISAPQVGPPQHF
>14|many|TRBV7-9|.|TRBJ2-5
TGTGCCAGCAGCCCTAGGTCGGGCCAGGAGACCCAGTACTTC
CASSPRSGQETQYF
>14|.|TRBV27|TRBD1|TRBJ1-2
TGTGCCAGCAGTCAGGGACAGGGGTACTATGGCTACACCTTC
CASSQGQGYYGYTF
>15|.|TRBV24-1|TRBD1|TRBJ2-1
TGTGCCACCAGAGAGACAGGGGGCGCCTACAATGAGCAGTTCTTC
CATRETGGAYNEQFF
>13|many|TRBV27|TRBD1|TRBJ2-7
TGTGCCAGCAGCATCGACAGGGGGCACGAGCAGTACTTC
CASSIDRGHEQYF
>16|many|TRBV9|.|TRBJ1-6
TGTGCCAGCAGCGTAGCGGCAGGGCTAAATAATTCACCCCTCCACTTT
CASSVAAGLNNSPLHF
>15|many|TRBV5-6|TRBD1|TRBJ2-5
TGTGCCAGCAGTAAAATCCGGGACAGCCAAGAGACCCAGTACTTC
CASSKIRDSQETQYF
>11|many|TRBV20-1|.|TRBJ1-4
TGCAGTGCTAGAGTACCAGGAAAACTGTTTTTT
CSARVPGKLFF
>14|many|TRBV6-5|.|TRBJ1-1
TGTGCCAGCAGTTACGCAGGGGCAGCCACTGAAGCTTTCTTT
CASSYAGAATEAFF
>19|many|TRBV7-9|.|TRBJ1-1
TGTGCCAGCAGCTTAGTTGGCGGCGCTCTCCAGGGGCTGGACACTGAAGCTTTCTTT
CASSLVGGALQGLDTEAFF
>17|.|TRBV7-9|TRBD1|TRBJ1-4
TGTGCCAGCAGCCCTTACAGGGGCCCCACAACTAATGAAAAACTGTTTTTT
CASSPYRGPTTNEKLFF
>14|.|TRBV15|.|TRBJ2-7
TGTGCCACCAGCGGAGATATAGAGATGAGGGAGCAGTACTTC
CATSGDIEMREQYF